This T cell receptor beta chain was sequenced in a study of cytomegalovirus exposure and HLA in healthy donors. Study conclusions and caveats: Associated with cytomegalovirus, according to the listing, were around 160 TCR beta chains. Through in vitro validation, a few CMV-associated chains were shown to be specific for CMV antigens.

Assay: immunoSEQ multiplex PCR; the TCRdb copy retains only in-frame clones and omits some. The sample includes over 45,000 clones, approximately 85% of them seen just once. Germline-derived CDR1 and CDR2 are SQVTM and ANQGSEA. Trimming took 4 bases from V and 0 from J, leaving 10 bases between them. The CDR3 contains 14 residues. A note on this clone: Its antigen is still unknown.

The J gene is TRBJ2-4, the V gene TRBV29-1; possible D gene TRBD1, 6 bases. The sequenced sample consisted of PBMCs. The sequence came from a woman aged 25-40 years in good health and CMV-seronegative. CDR3 region: CSVVPRGAKNIQYF. In DNA form, the CDR3 reads TGCAGCGTTGTACCCAGGGGAGCCAAAAACATTCAGTACTTC.